This T cell receptor (beta chain) was identified in a study of naive and memory T cell subsets. Amplification of ligated cDNA took four PCR rounds with SP2 and nested alpha and beta constant primers. TCRdb reprocessed the 5' RACE reads with MiXCR, giving one entry per CDR3 protein. The repertoire holds 55,000 to 65,000 distinct CDR3 sequences, with under 10% as singletons. Germline V gives CDR1 LNHNV, CDR2 YYDKDF (reference sequence). V shed 1 base and J 8 bases; nucleotides not matched to a gene: 2. This CDR3 region has 13 residues. A UMI-containing oligonucleotide was joined by 3' ligation to the TCR cDNA template. This clonotype appeared a few times.

This rearrangement joins TRBV15 to TRBJ2-1; TRBD2 agrees at 7 bases. This TCR was sampled from a female donor in good health. CDR3 sequence (DNA): TGTGCCACCAGCAGAGTGGGAGGGGATGAGCAGTTCTTC. It encodes CATSRVGGDEQFF.